This T cell receptor (beta chain) stems from a study of cytomegalovirus exposure and HLA in healthy donors. Study as a whole: Early on, a data release was issued that held 80 million to 90 million unique TCRs from HLA-typed donors. The study, taken as a whole, reports: Accurate HLA-A and HLA-B prediction from TCR beta sequences was reported for most subjects. The study assumed roughly uniform donor sequencing depth for presence/absence analyses. Accounts indicate the classifier identified cytomegalovirus status with strong specificity and sensitivity.

Primers: 60 Vbeta forward and 13 Jbeta reverse. The data were produced by immunoSEQ multiplex PCR, yet TCRdb's version contains in-frame clones alone and is incomplete. The sample comprises about 120,000 clones, about 80% of which are singletons, and about 29% rests with the top ten. The CDR3 consists of 14 residues. The germline CDR1 and CDR2 sequences are KGHSH and LQKENI. Between the trimmed V and J ends, which lost 1 base and 4 bases, there was a span of 7 bases. Points on this clone: Its antigen is as yet unknown.

V is TRBV18 and J is TRBJ2-2, with D possibly being TRBD2 (5 bases). Sequencing used PBMCs. The source is a man aged 60 to 69 in good health and CMV-seropositive. The CDR3 bases are TGTGCCAGCTCACCACTCCGGGGCACCGGGGAGCTGTTTTTT. It encodes CASSPLRGTGELFF.